This T cell receptor (beta chain) was identified in a study of T cell changes during pregnancy in multiple sclerosis. Germline CDR1 is MNHNS and CDR2 is SASEGT. This CDR3 is built from 14 residues. The germline V and J ends were trimmed by 3 bases and 2 bases, with 11 bases remaining between them. Generated by immunoSEQ multiplex PCR, the TCRdb table keeps only in-frame clones and is missing some. This table holds around 100,000 clones, 80% to 95% found once. The chain recombines TRBV6-1 with TRBJ2-7; perhaps TRBD1 as D (6 bases). The receptor was derived from a female donor with multiple sclerosis, enrolled in a pregnancy study. The specimen was peripheral blood, collected after pregnancy. The DNA of the CDR3 is TGTGCCAGCAGTGAGACAGGTCTTCCCTACGAGCAGTACTTC. Its protein is CASSETGLPYEQYF.